The 24 T cell receptor beta chains in this list originate from one sample, sequenced in a study of cytotoxic CD8 clonotypes in ibrutinib-treated CLL (dated by TCRdb to the early 2020s). Libraries were prepared through the immunoSEQ multiplex PCR assay. This immuneACCESS table, as held by TCRdb, lists in-frame sequences with V and J called but not all clones. Of the missing ones, under half trace to an unresolved V gene in checked studies; the others have no known cause. This sample is represented by more than 15,000 clones; about 81% of them were singletons. Of the sample, 17% is held by the ten largest clones. The starting material was PBMCs, obtained before ibrutinib treatment. These receptor sequences come from a human donor with chronic lymphocytic leukemia.

The V gene is TRBV29-1, the J gene TRBJ2-1, with TRBD1 identical over 7 bases. CDR3 size: 13 residues. Germline lookup yields CDR1 SQVTM and CDR2 ANQGSEA. With 7 bases clipped from V and 6 bases from J, the junction kept 9 bases outside the gene matches. The CDR3 loop reads CSGQGVGTNEQFF. The DNA of the CDR3 is TGCAGCGGACAGGGTGTAGGGACCAATGAGCAGTTCTTC.

In DNA form, the CDR3 reads TGTGCCAGTAGTACTAGCGGGAGGGCCTACAATGAGCAGTTCTTC. Translated: CASSTSGRAYNEQFF. V and J are TRBV19 and TRBJ2-1, with TRBD2 matching 12 bases. This CDR3 has 15 residues. V was pared by 4 bases and J by 2 bases, with 0 bases of the junction left unmatched. Germline V gene data show CDR1 as LNHDA and CDR2 as SQIVND (reference sequence).

The V and J genes are TRBV27 and TRBJ2-7; D remains unclear. Trimming left V 3 bases short and J 10 bases short, with 10 bases between. The CDR3 sequence is 11 residues long. Germline V gene lookup returns CDR1 MNHEY and CDR2 SMNVEV (reference sequence). The CDR3 loop reads CASSFLGRQYF. The CDR3, as DNA: TGTGCCAGCAGTTTTCTTGGTCGTCAGTACTTC.

This rearrangement joins TRBV30 to TRBJ2-3; D remains ambiguous. V was shortened by 0 bases and J by 3 bases, with 13 bases between the two germline ends. The CDR3 is 15 amino acids. Germline-derived CDR1 and CDR2 are GTSNPN and SVGIG (reference sequence). CDR3 sequence (DNA): TGTGCCTGGAGTGTAAATCCCGCCGGGACAGATACGCAGTATTTT. This codes for CAWSVNPAGTDTQYF.

The chain couples TRBV10-3 to TRBJ2-2; weak D call: TRBD2 (5 bases). Germline CDR1 ENHRY, CDR2 SYGVKD. The length of the CDR3 is 13 residues. Trimming took off 6 bases at V and 4 bases at J, with 9 bases between the two ends. CDR3: CAISGISTGELFF. The DNA of the CDR3 is TGTGCCATCAGCGGGATCAGCACCGGGGAGCTGTTTTTT.

CDR3 DNA sequence: TGTGCCAGCAGCAAAGCATTGAGGGGGCAGGTCACTGAAGCTTTCTTT. Protein: CASSKALRGQVTEAFF. The chain has TRBV21-1 and TRBJ1-1; the DNA was not compared with TRBD1, the D call given in the table. TRBV21-1 is a pseudogene locus. This CDR3 spans 16 amino acids.

The chain employs TRBV6-5 and TRBJ2-3; weak D call: TRBD2 (6 bases). This CDR3 has 16 amino acids. Germline V lookup: CDR1 MNHEY, CDR2 SVGAGI. V lost 2 bases and J lost 6, with 18 bases in between. This CDR3 is CASSYGPGLQQDTQYF. CDR3 nucleotide sequence: TGTGCCAGCAGTTACGGACCGGGACTCCAACAGGATACGCAGTATTTT.

The chain couples TRBV7-9 to TRBJ2-7; D perhaps matches TRBD1 (6 bases). The ends were cut back, 2 bases at V and 7 bases at J, with 9 bases in the middle. The germline gives CDR1 SEHNR, CDR2 FQNEAQ (reference sequence). This CDR3 has 12 amino acids. In DNA, the CDR3 is TGTGCCAGCAGCTTACAGGGGTGGGAGCAGTACTTC. Residues: CASSLQGWEQYF.

This clone has only one observation. The genes are TRBV2 and TRBJ2-5; weak D call: TRBD2 (5 bases). Germline-derived CDR1 and CDR2 are SNHLY and FYNNEI. The CDR3 runs to 10 residues. V was cut by 4 bases and J by 8 bases, with 5 bases left in between. CDR3: CASSGTTQYF. The DNA of the CDR3 is TGTGCCAGCAGTGGGACTACCCAGTACTTC.

This rearrangement joins TRBV18 to TRBJ1-5; 8 positions match TRBD1. Per the germline V gene, CDR1 is KGHSH and CDR2 is LQKENI. After removal of 4 bases from V and 3 bases from J, the junction contained 2 bases not matched to a gene. The CDR3 loop spans 14 amino acids. This CDR3 is CASSRTGLNQPQHF. In DNA form, the CDR3 reads TGTGCCAGCTCACGGACAGGGCTCAATCAGCCCCAGCATTTT.

This clone counts as large. This chain links TRBV7-3 with TRBJ2-7; a possible D gene is TRBD1 (6 bases). Between the trimmed V and J ends, which lost 5 bases and 3 bases, there was a span of 14 bases. The CDR3 totals 14 residues. Germline CDR1 SGHTA, CDR2 FQGTGA. This CDR3 is CASSGGHPIYEQYF. CDR3 in DNA: TGTGCCAGCAGCGGGGGACACCCGATCTACGAGCAGTACTTC.

V gene TRBV9 combines with J gene TRBJ2-5, with 9 bases matching TRBD2. Trimming cost V 0 bases and J 3 bases; bases outside gene matches: 3. The germline gives CDR1 SGDLS, CDR2 YYNGEE. The CDR3 consists of 15 residues. CDR3 residues: CASSVDPSGKETQYF. DNA of the CDR3: TGTGCCAGCAGCGTAGATCCTAGCGGGAAAGAGACCCAGTACTTC.

To note about this clone: Relative to the germline gene, one junction end is altered; a read error may explain this. The V and J genes are TRBV14 and TRBJ1-1; the D gene is possibly TRBD1 (5 bases). Germline V gene sequence: CDR1 SGHDN, CDR2 FVKESK. This CDR3 is built from 13 residues. The CDR3 spells CASSQESGQGRGF. CDR3 in DNA: TGTGCCAGCAGCCAAGAAAGTGGGCAGGGAAGGGGCTTT.

The chain employs TRBV9 and TRBJ1-1; D is uncertain. Germline lookup yields CDR1 SGDLS and CDR2 YYNGEE. The V and J ends lost 3 bases and 1 base respectively, with 7 bases between them. The CDR3 runs 13 residues. The CDR3 is CASSARRNTEAFF. The CDR3, as DNA: TGTGCCAGCAGCGCCCGAAGGAACACTGAAGCTTTCTTT.

The chain combines TRBV19 with TRBJ2-7; D perhaps matches TRBD2 (5 bases). Germline-derived CDR1 and CDR2 are LNHDA and SQIVND (reference sequence). There are 13 residues in the CDR3. V gave up 3 bases and J gave up 3 bases, with 9 bases separating them. CDR3 coding DNA: TGTGCCAGTAGTATCCCGGGGAACTACGAGCAGTACTTC. Translating it yields CASSIPGNYEQYF.

The V call is TRBV19, the J call TRBJ2-1; D is perhaps TRBD2 (5 bases). CDR3 length: 12 amino acids. The germline CDR1 and CDR2 sequences are LNHDA and SQIVND (reference sequence). V was pared by 3 bases and J by 10 bases, with 10 bases between. CDR3 nucleotide sequence: TGTGCCAGTAGTATTGAGACGGGGGAGCAGTTCTTC. Its translation: CASSIETGEQFF.

In DNA form, the CDR3 reads TGTGCCAGTAGTTCAGGGACAGGGACCTTCTCTGGAAACACCATATATTTT. Protein sequence: CASSSGTGTFSGNTIYF. The chain recombines TRBV19 with TRBJ1-3, with 9 bases fitting TRBD1. V lost 5 bases to trimming and J lost 0 bases; unmatched junction nucleotides: 8. From germline, CDR1 is LNHDA and CDR2 SQIVND (reference sequence). The CDR3 extends over 17 amino acids.

V is TRBV11-1 and J is TRBJ1-2, with TRBD1 identical over 7 bases. The CDR3 loop spans 14 amino acids. Germline CDR1 reads SGHAT; CDR2 reads FQDESV (reference sequence). Trimming at V came to 3 bases and at J to 2 bases, leaving 3 bases not matched to a gene. CDR3 protein: CASSLDRPNYGYTF. The CDR3 DNA sequence: TGTGCCAGCAGCTTGGACAGGCCGAACTATGGCTACACCTTC.

The chain is built from TRBV18 and TRBJ1-5; maybe TRBD1 (5 bases). CDR3 length equals 14 residues. V was clipped by 6 bases and J by 3 bases, with 12 bases between them. Germline assignment: CDR1 KGHSH and CDR2 LQKENI. CDR3 nucleotide sequence: TGTGCCAGCTCGTTCCAGGGAGACAATCAGCCCCAGCATTTT. Translating it yields CASSFQGDNQPQHF.

The CDR3 DNA follows: TGTGCCAGCAGTTCCGGGACAGCGAATCAGCCCCAGCATTTT. Protein sequence: CASSSGTANQPQHF. The chain employs TRBV7-9 and TRBJ1-5; TRBD1 matches at 7 bases. The CDR3 totals 14 residues. J was trimmed by 4 bases and V by 6 bases; bases with no gene match: 6. Germline-derived CDR1 and CDR2 are SEHNR and FQNEAQ (reference sequence).

This clone has a single count. The V call is TRBV19, the J call TRBJ2-1; TRBD2 might be the D (6 bases). Germline CDR1 and CDR2: LNHDA and SQIVND (reference sequence). The ends were cut back, 7 bases at V and 9 bases at J, with 19 bases in the middle. The CDR3 has 14 residues. CDR3 sequence: CASKNGSHGGEQFF. The CDR3 bases are TGTGCCAGTAAGAACGGGAGCCATGGTGGTGAGCAGTTCTTC. The whole variable domain, filled in from reference TRBV19 and TRBJ2-1, reads DGGITQSPKYLFRKEGQNVTLSCEQNLNHDAMYWYRQDPGQGLRLIYYSQIVNDFQKGDIAEGYSVSREKKESFPLTVTSAQKNPTAFYLCASKNGSHGGEQFFGPGTRLTVL.

The rearrangement uses TRBV19 and TRBJ1-5; the D is unclear. V lost 5 bases and J lost 0, with 11 bases in between. Germline CDR1 reads LNHDA; CDR2 reads SQIVND (reference sequence). The CDR3 is made up of 15 amino acids. The DNA for the CDR3 is TGTGCCAGTAGTTGGGCAGTTTTTAGCAATCAGCCCCAGCATTTT. Translation gives CASSWAVFSNQPQHF.

CDR3 loop: CASNAGTGDLYNEQFF. As DNA, the CDR3 is TGTGCCAGTAACGCCGGGACAGGGGACCTCTACAATGAGCAGTTCTTC. The rearrangement uses TRBV19 and TRBJ2-1, with 10 bases fitting TRBD1. V was clipped by 7 bases and J by 3 bases; unmatched bases: 9. Germline assignment: CDR1 LNHDA and CDR2 SQIVND (reference sequence). The CDR3 consists of 16 residues.

V and J are TRBV15 and TRBJ1-1; 10 nucleotides match TRBD1. V shed 1 base and J 6 bases; nucleotides not matched to a gene: 5. The length of the CDR3 is 15 residues. In germline, CDR1 is LNHNV, CDR2 YYDKDF (reference sequence). CDR3 nucleotides: TGTGCCACCAGCAGAGTGGGACAGGGGTTGGCTGAAGCTTTCTTT. Its translation: CATSRVGQGLAEAFF.